Shown below are 7 T cell receptor beta chains from a single sample sequenced in a study of T cell repertoires in aging, cancer and after chemotherapy (dated by TCRdb to the late 2010s). Instead of sorted cells or RNA, genomic DNA extracted from peripheral blood served as the source for amplifying TCR beta rearrangements. These reads were obtained on an Illumina MiSeq. Using a mixed TRB-A/B primer pool, multiplex touch-down PCR amplified rearranged TRB sequences covering the V, D and J segments. The public sequencing data were trimmed at Q25 with fastp and processed into clonotypes with MiXCR by TCRdb, which kept only in-frame beta chains. A single entry per CDR3 protein holds the most common genes and DNA from its merged rows. Here the sample has roughly 6,400 distinct CDR3 sequences; around a fifth occur a single time. Around 2.7% of the sample comes from the top ten. What was sequenced was blood. The receptors were gathered from a human donor with a blood cancer.

This sequence joins TRBV28 and TRBJ2-5, with 9 positions matching TRBD1. V lost 6 bases to trimming and J lost 4 bases; unmatched junction nucleotides: 6. Germline V lookup: CDR1 MDHEN, CDR2 SYDVKM. There are 14 residues in the CDR3. The CDR3, as DNA: TGTGCCAGCAGCTCACCGGGACAGGGAGAGACCCAGTACTTC. It specifies CASSSPGQGETQYF.

This clonotype is termed medium-sized. The rearrangement uses TRBV4-2 and TRBJ2-5, with 10 nucleotides matching TRBD1. The CDR3 runs to 14 residues. After removal of 4 bases from V and 5 bases from J, the junction contained 4 bases not matched to a gene. The V gene's germline CDR1 is LGHNA and CDR2 YNFKEQ. The chain's CDR3 is CASSLGQGRETQYF. Here the CDR3 DNA reads TGTGCCAGCAGCCTGGGACAGGGGCGGGAGACCCAGTACTTC.

This clonotype came up a few times. The chain links TRBV4-3 to TRBJ2-3; possibly TRBD2 for D (6 bases). Trimming pared 4 bases from V and 5 bases from J, leaving 16 bases between. CDR1 is LGHNA, CDR2 YSLEER, per germline. The CDR3 spans 15 residues. CDR3 nucleotide sequence: TGCGCCAGCAGCCGGGGGACTTATTCGGAAGATACGCAGTATTTT. Translated, it gives CASSRGTYSEDTQYF.

By sample fraction, this clonotype is medium-sized (0.01 to 0.1%). The genes are TRBV6-6 and TRBJ1-6; the D is unclear. The CDR3 length is 13 residues. Germline V lookup: CDR1 MNHNY, CDR2 SVGAGI (reference sequence). V was trimmed by 2 bases and J by 6 bases, leaving 5 bases between them. The CDR3 loop is CASSYRPNSPLHF. The CDR3 DNA reads as TGTGCCAGCAGTTACAGGCCTAATTCACCCCTCCACTTT.

This clonotype is classed as medium-sized (0.01 to 0.1%). The rearrangement links TRBV5-4 to TRBJ2-1; weak D call: TRBD2 (6 bases). Germline CDR1 reads SGHNT; CDR2 reads YYREEE (reference sequence). The length of the CDR3 is 12 residues. V was trimmed by 2 bases and J by 9 bases, leaving 9 bases between them. The CDR3 DNA reads as TGTGCCAGCAGCTTTTTAGCGGTTGAGCAGTTCTTC. Its translation is CASSFLAVEQFF. The full variable domain, rest sourced from reference TRBV5-4 and TRBJ2-1, is ETGVTQSPTHLIKTRGQQVTLRCSSQSGHNTVSWYQQALGQGPQFIFQYYREEENGRGNFPPRFSGLQFPNYSSELNVNALELDDSALYLCASSFLAVEQFFGPGTRLTVL.

The V call is TRBV5-1, the J call TRBJ2-1; D not resolved. Trimming shortened V by 4 bases and J by 8 bases, and 10 bases separated the two germline ends. The CDR3 sequence is 12 residues long. CDR1 and CDR2 from the germline V gene are SGHRS and YFSETQ. CDR3 protein: CASSPRYDEQFF. DNA of the CDR3: TGCGCCAGCAGCCCCCGGTACGATGAGCAGTTCTTC.

By share, this clonotype ranks as medium-sized. This chain uses TRBV5-1 with TRBJ2-5; 8 positions match TRBD1. This CDR3 contains 14 residues. After removal of 5 bases from V and 5 bases from J, the junction contained 8 bases not matched to a gene. Germline CDR1 is SGHRS and CDR2 is YFSETQ. This CDR3 reads CASRSDREVETQYF. DNA for the CDR3: TGCGCCAGCAGGTCGGACAGGGAGGTTGAGACCCAGTACTTC.